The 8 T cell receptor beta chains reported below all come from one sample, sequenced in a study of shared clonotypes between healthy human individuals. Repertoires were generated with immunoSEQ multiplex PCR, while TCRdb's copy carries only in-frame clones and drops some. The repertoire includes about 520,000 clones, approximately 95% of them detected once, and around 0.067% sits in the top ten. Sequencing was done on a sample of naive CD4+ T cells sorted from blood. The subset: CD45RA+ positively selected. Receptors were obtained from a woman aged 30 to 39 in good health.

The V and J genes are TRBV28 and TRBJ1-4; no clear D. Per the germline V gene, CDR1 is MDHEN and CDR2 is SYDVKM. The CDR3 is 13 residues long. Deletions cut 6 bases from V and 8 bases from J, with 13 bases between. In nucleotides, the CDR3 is TGTGCCAGCAGCCGGCGGGCCATAGAAAAACTGTTTTTT. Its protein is CASSRRAIEKLFF. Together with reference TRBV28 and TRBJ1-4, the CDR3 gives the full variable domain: DVKVTQSSRYLVKRTGEKVFLECVQDMDHENMFWYRQDPGLGLRLIYFSYDVKMKEKGDIPEGYSVSREKKERFSLILESASTNQTSMYLCASSRRAIEKLFFGSGTQLSVL.

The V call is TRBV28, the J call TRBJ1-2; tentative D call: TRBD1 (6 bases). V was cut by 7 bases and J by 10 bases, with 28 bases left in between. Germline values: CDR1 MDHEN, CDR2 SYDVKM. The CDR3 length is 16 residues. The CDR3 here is CASNSGANGMHIAYTF. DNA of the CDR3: TGTGCCAGCAATTCAGGGGCCAACGGGATGCATATAGCCTACACCTTC.

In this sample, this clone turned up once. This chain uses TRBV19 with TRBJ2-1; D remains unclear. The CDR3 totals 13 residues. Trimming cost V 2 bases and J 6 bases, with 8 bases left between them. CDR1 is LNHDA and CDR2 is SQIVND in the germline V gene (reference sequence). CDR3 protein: CASSIRARNEQFF. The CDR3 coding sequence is TGTGCCAGTAGTATAAGGGCCCGCAATGAGCAGTTCTTC. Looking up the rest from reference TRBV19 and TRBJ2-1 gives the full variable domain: DGGITQSPKYLFRKEGQNVTLSCEQNLNHDAMYWYRQDPGQGLRLIYYSQIVNDFQKGDIAEGYSVSREKKESFPLTVTSAQKNPTAFYLCASSIRARNEQFFGPGTRLTVL.

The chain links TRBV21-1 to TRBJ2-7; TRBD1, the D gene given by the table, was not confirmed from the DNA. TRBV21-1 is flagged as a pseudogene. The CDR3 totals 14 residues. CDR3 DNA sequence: TGTGCCAGCAGCAAGGAAAGGGGATTGGGGGAGCAGTACTTC. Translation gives CASSKERGLGEQYF.

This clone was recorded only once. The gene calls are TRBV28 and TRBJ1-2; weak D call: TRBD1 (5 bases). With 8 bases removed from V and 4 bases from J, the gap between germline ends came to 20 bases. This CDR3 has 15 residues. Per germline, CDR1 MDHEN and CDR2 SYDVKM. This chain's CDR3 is CASRGDQLLGYGYTF. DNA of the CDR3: TGTGCCAGCCGAGGGGACCAACTTTTGGGCTATGGCTACACCTTC.

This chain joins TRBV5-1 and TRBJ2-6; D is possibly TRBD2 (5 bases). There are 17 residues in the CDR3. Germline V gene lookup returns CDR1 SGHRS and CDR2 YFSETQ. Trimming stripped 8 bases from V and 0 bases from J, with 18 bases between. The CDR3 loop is CASGKRGESSGANVLTF. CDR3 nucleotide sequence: TGCGCCAGTGGAAAACGGGGTGAGTCCTCTGGGGCCAACGTCCTGACTTTC.

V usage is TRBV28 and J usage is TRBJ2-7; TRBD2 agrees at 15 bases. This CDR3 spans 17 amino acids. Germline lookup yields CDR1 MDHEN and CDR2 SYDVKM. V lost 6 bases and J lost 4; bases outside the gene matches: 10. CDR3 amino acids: CASSRAPGTSGRYEQYF. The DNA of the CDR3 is TGTGCCAGCAGCAGAGCGCCGGGGACTAGCGGGAGGTACGAGCAGTACTTC.

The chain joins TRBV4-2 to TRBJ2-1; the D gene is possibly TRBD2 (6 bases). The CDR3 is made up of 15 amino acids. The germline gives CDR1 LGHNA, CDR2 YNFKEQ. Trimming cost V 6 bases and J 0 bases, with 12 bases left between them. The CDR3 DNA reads TGTGCCAGCAGACATAGCGGTCACTCCTACAATGAGCAGTTCTTC. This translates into CASRHSGHSYNEQFF.